The clone carrying this T cell receptor beta chain was seen once. Its specificity is not known. This entry is derived from a study of cytomegalovirus exposure and HLA in healthy donors. Whole-study results and caveats: A few CMV-associated chains were confirmed in vitro to be specific for CMV antigens. A later analysis appeared to link common viral pathogens to several of the most significant clusters. An analysis done earlier found most TCR beta V segments productive about 90% or about 30% of the time. Associated with cytomegalovirus, according to the listing, were some 150 TCR beta chains.

Use of 60 Vbeta and 13 Jbeta primers characterized the PCR. This table comes from immunoSEQ multiplex PCR, and its TCRdb copy is limited to in-frame clones, with some not included. Counted here are approximately 82,000 clones, roughly 79% occurring once; the ten biggest clones make up around 1.5%. The sample taken for sequencing was PBMCs. This sequence originates from a man aged 40-50 years in good health and CMV-seronegative.

CDR3 nucleotides: TGTGCCAGCAGCCAGACAGGGGTCGCCAAAAACATTCAGTACTTC. Its translation: CASSQTGVAKNIQYF. The V call is TRBV6-5, the J call TRBJ2-4, with 8 bases that match TRBD1. This CDR3 comprises 15 residues. V gave up 6 bases and J gave up 1 base; unmatched junction bases: 5. The germline V gene has CDR1 MNHEY and CDR2 SVGAGI.